Below, 20 T cell receptor beta chains from the same sample are listed, as sequenced in a study of shared clonotypes between healthy human individuals. Terminally differentiated effector memory CD45RA+ cells were excluded from the naive CD8 cells, which were CD45RO-negative and positively selected for CCR7. Sequenced by immunoSEQ multiplex PCR; TCRdb stores in-frame clones only, minus some. The sample includes about 2 million clones, about 95% seen only once; the top ten take under 1.5%. The specimen was naive CD8+ T cells sorted from blood. These receptors were collected from a man aged 18 to 30 in good health.

The chain recombines TRBV5-1 with TRBJ1-4; D perhaps matches TRBD1 (5 bases). The CDR3 consists of 15 residues. From germline, CDR1 is SGHRS and CDR2 YFSETQ. The V and J ends lost 0 bases and 6 bases respectively, with 12 bases between them. CDR3 region: CASSLGGDWDEKLFF. The CDR3 coding sequence is TGCGCCAGCAGCTTGGGAGGGGATTGGGATGAAAAACTGTTTTTT.

CDR3: CASSPYGQGDQPQHF. In DNA, the CDR3 is TGTGCCAGTAGTCCATACGGACAGGGAGACCAGCCCCAGCATTTT. The chain combines TRBV19 with TRBJ1-5, with TRBD1 matching 8 bases. The CDR3 extends over 15 amino acids. Germline values: CDR1 LNHDA, CDR2 SQIVND (reference sequence). Losses at the gene ends were 5 bases for V and 7 bases for J; bases not matched to a gene: 10.

Concerning this clone itself: Different DNA sequences within this sample yield the same CDR3. This sequence joins TRBV6-6 and TRBJ2-7; D may be TRBD1 (6 bases). Trimming removed 5 bases at V and 3 bases at J, with 8 bases between. The CDR3 sequence is 12 residues long. CDR1 is MNHNY, CDR2 SVGAGI, per germline (reference sequence). CDR3: CASSKDSYEQYF. The CDR3 DNA follows: TGTGCCAGCAGTAAGGACAGCTACGAGCAGTACTTC.

This clone was counted a single time. The V and J genes are TRBV4-3 and TRBJ2-3; either TRBD1 or TRBD2 may supply D (5 bases each). The CDR3 has 16 amino acids. Germline V gene sequence: CDR1 LGHNA, CDR2 YSLEER. The V gene lost 3 bases and the J gene lost 0 bases, with 13 bases spanning the gap. In nucleotides, the CDR3 is TGCGCCAGCAGCCAGGGGCGGGCTCCTAGCACAGATACGCAGTATTTT. Encoded protein: CASSQGRAPSTDTQYF.

This clone was seen more than once but under ten times. The chain carries TRBV30 and TRBJ1-3; D unresolved. Germline V gene data show CDR1 as GTSNPN and CDR2 as SVGIG (reference sequence). The CDR3 has 13 residues. The CDR3 region is CALEGLTGNTIYF. The CDR3 coding sequence is TGTGCTCTCGAAGGGCTGACTGGAAACACCATATATTTT.

To note about this clone: The same CDR3 arises from other DNA sequences in this sample as well. The chain is built from TRBV7-6 and TRBJ1-6; D gene uncertain. Trimming stripped 5 bases from V and 7 bases from J, with 9 bases between. Looked up from germline, CDR1 is SGHVS and CDR2 is FNYEAQ. CDR3 size: 13 residues. The CDR3 region is CASSPDGNSPLHF. The CDR3 nucleotides are TGTGCCAGCAGCCCGGACGGAAATTCACCCCTCCACTTT.

As DNA, the CDR3 is TGTGCCAGCAGCGTGGGACAGGGTCAAAGGGGCTACACCTTC. Encoded protein: CASSVGQGQRGYTF. The rearrangement joins TRBV2 to TRBJ1-2; 9 positions match TRBD1. Germline CDR1 reads SNHLY; CDR2 reads FYNNEI. This CDR3 spans 14 amino acids. J was trimmed by 8 bases and V by 6 bases; bases with no gene match: 10.

This chain links TRBV27 with TRBJ1-6; a possible D gene is TRBD1 (5 bases). Germline CDR1 and CDR2: MNHEY and SMNVEV (reference sequence). The CDR3 is 19 residues long. With 6 bases removed from V and 4 bases from J, the gap between germline ends came to 25 bases. CDR3 in amino acids: CASRFLSSAGVVYNSPLHF. The CDR3 bases are TGTGCCAGCAGATTCCTGTCCAGTGCGGGGGTGGTTTATAATTCACCCCTCCACTTT.

The chain recombines TRBV2 with TRBJ1-1; no reliable D call. The length of the CDR3 is 13 residues. The V end lost 8 bases, the J end lost 7 bases, and 17 bases lay between the germline ends. The germline CDR1 and CDR2 sequences are SNHLY and FYNNEI. CDR3 loop: CASYRGGINEAFF. CDR3 sequence (DNA): TGTGCCAGCTATCGGGGAGGCATCAATGAAGCTTTCTTT.

This rearrangement joins TRBV2 to TRBJ2-5, with 7 nucleotides matching TRBD1. J gave up 2 bases and V 3 bases, and 9 bases lay outside the gene matches. CDR1 and CDR2 from the germline V gene are SNHLY and FYNNEI. The CDR3 is 16 residues long. The CDR3 bases are TGTGCCAGCAGTGACGGACAGGTTAGCCGTCAAGAGACCCAGTACTTC. Translating it yields CASSDGQVSRQETQYF.

V gene TRBV11-2 combines with J gene TRBJ2-1, with 9 bases matching TRBD2. The CDR3 totals 16 residues. With 5 bases clipped from V and 9 bases from J, the junction kept 14 bases outside the gene matches. Germline CDR1 and CDR2: SGHAT and FQNNGV. The CDR3 loop reads CASSLMGAGGPGEQFF. The CDR3 nucleotides read TGTGCCAGCAGCCTGATGGGGGCGGGAGGGCCTGGTGAGCAGTTCTTC.

The V and J genes are TRBV6-5 and TRBJ2-7; 10 bases map to TRBD1. V lost 6 bases to trimming and J lost 13 bases; unmatched junction nucleotides: 15. The CDR3 runs to 14 residues. The germline gives CDR1 MNHEY, CDR2 SVGAGI. The CDR3 DNA is TGTGCCAGCAGGACTCACTCCACCGGGACAGGGGAATACTTC. This gives the protein CASRTHSTGTGEYF.

The V call is TRBV7-9, the J call TRBJ2-6; 14 nucleotides line up with TRBD2. CDR1 is SEHNR and CDR2 is FQNEAQ in the germline V gene (reference sequence). The CDR3 is 19 residues long. After removal of 4 bases from V and 2 bases from J, the junction contained 7 bases not matched to a gene. CDR3 nucleotide sequence: TGTGCCAGCAGCTCTTCGGGACTAGCGGGGGAACCTGGGGCCAACGTCCTGACTTTC. As protein: CASSSSGLAGEPGANVLTF.

The J gene is TRBJ1-2, the V gene TRBV2, with D tentatively TRBD1 (5 bases). The CDR3 consists of 16 residues. Trimming stripped 8 bases from V and 0 bases from J, with 19 bases between. Germline loops: CDR1 SNHLY, CDR2 FYNNEI. CDR3 bases: TGTGCCAGCGTAAAAGGGACTGTTTCTGCTAACTATGGCTACACCTTC. Translation gives CASVKGTVSANYGYTF.

Details on this clone: This CDR3 is also generated by other DNA sequences in the sample. The chain couples TRBV28 to TRBJ2-7; 12 nucleotides agree with TRBD2. J was trimmed by 3 bases and V by 7 bases; bases with no gene match: 4. The CDR3 has 14 residues. Germline CDR1 reads MDHEN; CDR2 reads SYDVKM. Written as DNA, the CDR3 is TGTGCCAGCACCCTAGCGGGGGGGAGCTACGAGCAGTACTTC. Protein: CASTLAGGSYEQYF.

In regard to this clone: The same CDR3 can be traced to other DNA sequences in this sample. The chain joins TRBV5-5 to TRBJ1-2, with 7 nucleotides matching TRBD1. The CDR3 is 14 amino acids. The J segment lost 3 bases and the V segment lost 0 bases, leaving 2 bases of the junction unmatched. The germline V gene encodes CDR1 SGHKS and CDR2 YYEKEE (reference sequence). CDR3 residues: CASSLGQGDYGYTF. CDR3 in DNA: TGTGCCAGCAGCTTGGGACAGGGAGACTATGGCTACACCTTC.

In DNA form, the CDR3 reads TGTGCCAGCAGCTTTCGGGCAGGCACAGATACGCAGTATTTT. Its translation: CASSFRAGTDTQYF. The genes are TRBV5-6 and TRBJ2-3; D remains ambiguous. The germline V and J ends were trimmed by 2 bases and 1 base, with 8 bases remaining between them. Germline CDR1 and CDR2: SGHDT and YYEEEE. The CDR3 length is 14 residues.

The chain links TRBV5-1 to TRBJ2-7; D perhaps matches TRBD1 (6 bases). CDR1 is SGHRS, CDR2 YFSETQ, per germline. CDR3 length: 14 amino acids. V was trimmed by 2 bases and J by 1 base, leaving 10 bases between them. For the CDR3, the DNA is TGCGCCAGCAGCTTTTTTGGACAGTCCTACGAGCAGTACTTC. Protein product: CASSFFGQSYEQYF.

This chain uses TRBV6-5 with TRBJ2-1; 8 bases are a match to TRBD2. J was trimmed by 3 bases and V by 5 bases; bases with no gene match: 6. Germline values: CDR1 MNHEY, CDR2 SVGAGI. CDR3 length equals 15 residues. This CDR3 reads CASSPWSGSYNEQFF. CDR3 DNA sequence: TGTGCCAGCAGTCCCTGGAGCGGGAGCTACAATGAGCAGTTCTTC.

This clone was observed a single time. The genes are TRBV27 and TRBJ2-1, with D possibly called TRBD1 or TRBD2 (5 bases each). This CDR3 comprises 14 residues. V dropped 6 bases and J dropped 6 bases, with 15 bases sitting between them. The V gene's germline CDR1 is MNHEY and CDR2 SMNVEV (reference sequence). The CDR3 DNA reads as TGTGCCAGCAGGACTACCGGGGCCACCAATGAGCAGTTCTTC. Translating it yields CASRTTGATNEQFF.